The 18 T cell receptor beta chains reported below all come from one sample, sequenced in a study of cytomegalovirus exposure and HLA in healthy donors. A multiplex PCR was run with 60 Vbeta primers and 13 Jbeta primers. Profiling relied on immunoSEQ multiplex PCR, and the TCRdb table lists in-frame clones only, not all of them. The sample consists of some 200,000 clones, less than 90% of them appearing once. Sequenced: PBMCs. The receptors here all came from a man aged 45-60 years in good health and CMV-seronegative.

The chain links TRBV29-1 to TRBJ1-2; 10 nucleotides match TRBD1. Germline V CDR1 and CDR2: SQVTM, ANQGSEA. J lost 4 bases, V lost 5 bases, and 7 bases had no gene match. The CDR3 is 14 amino acids. The CDR3 loop is CSVPRQGAGYGYTF. In nucleotides, the CDR3 is TGCAGCGTTCCGCGACAGGGGGCTGGCTATGGCTACACCTTC.

This clone was recorded a few times. The V gene is TRBV7-2, the J gene TRBJ1-1, with D uncertain. V lost 2 bases and J lost 2, with 9 bases in between. CDR1 is SGHTA, CDR2 FQGNSA, per germline. The CDR3 consists of 14 residues. The CDR3 reads CASSLYGSNTEAFF. As DNA, the CDR3 is TGTGCCAGCAGCTTATACGGGAGTAACACTGAAGCTTTCTTT. The whole variable domain, remainder taken from reference TRBV7-2 and TRBJ1-1, is GAGVSQSPSNKVTEKGKDVELRCDPISGHTALYWYRQSLGQGLEFLIYFQGNSAPDKSGLPSDRFSAERTGGSVSTLTIQRTQQEDSAVYLCASSLYGSNTEAFFGQGTRLTVV.

This chain uses TRBV4-2 with TRBJ1-1, with a tentative D call TRBD1 (5 bases). The germline V gene has CDR1 LGHNA and CDR2 YNFKEQ. Between the trimmed V and J ends, which lost 4 bases and 1 base, there was a span of 13 bases. The CDR3 covers 15 residues. In DNA, the CDR3 is TGTGCCAGCAGCCTTATCGGGGGTTCGAACACTGAAGCTTTCTTT. This gives the protein CASSLIGGSNTEAFF.

The chain carries TRBV29-1 and TRBJ1-1; D perhaps matches TRBD1 (6 bases). The CDR3 length is 15 residues. V was pared by 0 bases and J by 2 bases, with 13 bases between. Germline V lookup: CDR1 SQVTM, CDR2 ANQGSEA. In DNA, the CDR3 is TGCAGCGTTGAAGATCTCGGGGGGACAAACACTGAAGCTTTCTTT. It specifies CSVEDLGGTNTEAFF.

The chain employs TRBV6-1 and TRBJ1-1, with 8 bases aligning to TRBD1. The CDR3 loop spans 15 amino acids. Losses at the gene ends were 8 bases for V and 2 bases for J; bases not matched to a gene: 10. The germline V gene has CDR1 MNHNS and CDR2 SASEGT. This chain's CDR3 is CASAEDRAPNTEAFF. As DNA, the CDR3 is TGTGCCAGCGCCGAGGACAGGGCACCAAACACTGAAGCTTTCTTT.

This clone has more than one count but fewer than ten. J is TRBJ1-1 and V is TRBV5-6; D remains ambiguous. This CDR3 spans 14 amino acids. V lost 4 bases, J lost 1 base, and 11 bases lay in between. Germline V gives CDR1 SGHDT, CDR2 YYEEEE. The CDR3 region is CASSRKMRNTEAFF. CDR3 sequence (DNA): TGTGCCAGCAGCCGAAAGATGAGGAACACTGAAGCTTTCTTT.

The chain employs TRBV7-9 and TRBJ2-5; 7 bases line up with TRBD2. The DNA end is more similar to TRBJ2-7, so the J call may be wrong. This CDR3 is built from 17 residues. Looked up from germline, CDR1 is SEHNR and CDR2 is FQNEAQ (reference sequence). CDR3: CASSLEGAAGETGEQYF. CDR3 sequence (DNA): TGTGCCAGCAGCTTAGAAGGGGCTGCGGGAGAAACGGGCGAGCAGTACTTC.

The genes are TRBV14 and TRBJ2-2, with 9 positions matching TRBD2. The germline gives CDR1 SGHDN, CDR2 FVKESK. After removal of 3 bases from V and 5 bases from J, the junction contained 10 bases not matched to a gene. The CDR3 sequence is 17 residues long. The CDR3 nucleotides are TGTGCCAGCAGCCATGGGGTTAGCGGGAGTGTAACCGGGGAGCTGTTTTTT. Amino acid sequence: CASSHGVSGSVTGELFF.

V usage is TRBV9 and J usage is TRBJ2-7, with 7 bases that match TRBD1. V lost 3 bases and J lost 2; bases outside the gene matches: 5. The CDR3 loop spans 14 amino acids. Germline CDR1 is SGDLS and CDR2 is YYNGEE. In nucleotides, the CDR3 is TGTGCCAGCAGCGCTCGGGACAGTACCTACGAGCAGTACTTC. Translated: CASSARDSTYEQYF.

The rearrangement links TRBV11-2 to TRBJ2-5, with TRBD1 matching 7 bases. J lost 6 bases, V lost 5 bases, and 6 bases had no gene match. Germline-derived CDR1 and CDR2 are SGHAT and FQNNGV. The CDR3 is 13 amino acids. CDR3 DNA sequence: TGTGCCAGCAGCGCAGACAGGGTCCAGACCCAGTACTTC. Amino acid sequence: CASSADRVQTQYF.

This chain uses TRBV19 with TRBJ2-7, with TRBD1 as a possible D gene (6 bases). CDR1 LNHDA and CDR2 SQIVND come from the germline V gene (reference sequence). This CDR3 has 13 amino acids. Trimming left V 6 bases short and J 3 bases short, with 12 bases between. The CDR3 DNA reads as TGTGCCAGTAGCCGGACAGACTACTACGAGCAGTACTTC. Translated, it gives CASSRTDYYEQYF.

The V call is TRBV19, the J call TRBJ1-4; a weak D match, TRBD1 (6 bases). Germline CDR1 and CDR2: LNHDA and SQIVND (reference sequence). The CDR3 totals 16 residues. V dropped 3 bases and J dropped 0 bases, with 11 bases sitting between them. CDR3 coding DNA: TGTGCCAGTAGTATCCAGGGGTCAACAACTAATGAAAAACTGTTTTTT. Protein: CASSIQGSTTNEKLFF. Full variable domain (rest looked up from reference TRBV19 and TRBJ1-4): DGGITQSPKYLFRKEGQNVTLSCEQNLNHDAMYWYRQDPGQGLRLIYYSQIVNDFQKGDIAEGYSVSREKKESFPLTVTSAQKNPTAFYLCASSIQGSTTNEKLFFGSGTQLSVL.

In DNA, the CDR3 is TGTGCCAGTAGTCCCCGACAGGGAGTGGTACGTAGCACTGAAGCTTTCTTT. This sequence encodes CASSPRQGVVRSTEAFF. This chain links TRBV19 with TRBJ1-1; the match to TRBD1 covers 7 bases. The germline V gene encodes CDR1 LNHDA and CDR2 SQIVND (reference sequence). V lost 5 bases, J lost 4 bases, and 16 bases stayed unmatched. CDR3 length equals 17 residues.

The chain employs TRBV19 and TRBJ1-1; 8 nucleotides agree with TRBD1. This CDR3 is built from 17 residues. The V gene end was trimmed by 4 bases and the J gene end by 1 base; junction bases not matched to a gene: 11. The germline V gene encodes CDR1 LNHDA and CDR2 SQIVND (reference sequence). The CDR3 is CASSTKDRAGRNTEAFF. In nucleotides, the CDR3 is TGTGCCAGTAGTACCAAGGACAGGGCGGGTAGGAACACTGAAGCTTTCTTT. Complete variable domain (other parts from reference TRBV19 and TRBJ1-1): DGGITQSPKYLFRKEGQNVTLSCEQNLNHDAMYWYRQDPGQGLRLIYYSQIVNDFQKGDIAEGYSVSREKKESFPLTVTSAQKNPTAFYLCASSTKDRAGRNTEAFFGQGTRLTVV.

The chain joins TRBV7-3 to TRBJ2-5; D call uncertain. The CDR3 extends over 13 amino acids. The germline gives CDR1 SGHTA, CDR2 FQGTGA. V was clipped by 7 bases and J by 5 bases, with 14 bases between them. DNA of the CDR3: TGTGCCAGCAACTCGGCGCGGCGTGAGACCCAGTACTTC. Its protein is CASNSARRETQYF.

Regarding this clone: This sample also contains other DNA sequences that code for the same CDR3. J is TRBJ1-2 and V is TRBV7-3, with 9 bases matching TRBD1. The CDR3 runs to 13 residues. Germline CDR1 SGHTA, CDR2 FQGTGA. J gave up 5 bases and V 3 bases, and 1 base lay outside the gene matches. The DNA for the CDR3 is TGTGCCAGCAGCTTGGGACAGGGTTATGGCTACACCTTC. It codes for CASSLGQGYGYTF. The whole variable domain, remainder taken from reference TRBV7-3 and TRBJ1-2, is GAGVSQTPSNKVTEKGKYVELRCDPISGHTALYWYRQSLGQGPEFLIYFQGTGAADDSGLPNDRFFAVRPEGSVSTLKIQRTERGDSAVYLCASSLGQGYGYTFGSGTRLTVV.

V is TRBV12-5 and J is TRBJ1-1; D not certain. The V and J ends lost 1 base and 8 bases respectively, with 11 bases between them. Germline V CDR1 and CDR2: LGHNT, FRNRAP. This CDR3 is built from 13 residues. The CDR3 DNA reads TGTGCTAGTGGTTTGGGTCCCCAGGTGGAAGCTTTCTTT. It specifies CASGLGPQVEAFF.

This rearrangement joins TRBV4-1 to TRBJ1-6; D not resolved. The CDR3 runs 15 residues. V was clipped by 4 bases and J by 0 bases, with 7 bases between them. Germline-derived CDR1 and CDR2 are MGHRA and YSYEKL. The CDR3 protein is CASSPPSSYNSPLHF. The CDR3 bases are TGCGCCAGCAGCCCACCTAGCTCCTATAATTCACCCCTCCACTTT.